Below, 2 T cell receptor beta chains from the same sample are listed, as sequenced in a study of T-cell reconstitution after alpha-beta-depleted transplantation in children. A TCRbeta library incorporating unique molecular identifiers was prepared. TCRdb used MiXCR to reprocess the PCR reads, holding one entry per CDR3 protein. The data show around 440,000 distinct CDR3 sequences, 15% to 20% seen once. This specimen was PBMCs, mostly from graft donor cells, taken 360 days after TCRalphabeta/CD19-depleted stem cell transplant. All receptors derive from a boy under two years old who had a stem cell transplant for Wiskott-Aldrich syndrome, so the T cells may come from the graft donor.

The rearrangement uses TRBV24-1 and TRBJ1-1; D call uncertain. Germline-derived CDR1 and CDR2 are KGHDR and SFDVKD. V was shortened by 3 bases and J by 4 bases, with 8 bases between the two germline ends. The CDR3 covers 13 residues. The DNA of the CDR3 is TGTGCCACCAGTGATGGGTGGGGCACTGAAGCTTTCTTT. Protein sequence: CATSDGWGTEAFF.

This clonotype appeared a few times. The chain recombines TRBV5-1 with TRBJ2-1; 9 nucleotides agree with TRBD2. The CDR3 contains 15 residues. V shed 0 bases, J shed 4 bases, and the junction held 2 bases outside the gene matches. Per germline, CDR1 SGHRS and CDR2 YFSETQ. The CDR3 is CASSLGGGDYNEQFF. Here the CDR3 DNA reads TGCGCCAGCAGCTTGGGCGGGGGGGATTACAATGAGCAGTTCTTC.